Listed below are T cell receptor beta chains from one sample, sequenced in a study of blood T cell repertoires in COVID-19. The method was immunoSEQ multiplex PCR; TCRdb's version includes in-frame clones alone and lacks a portion of them. The sample lists approximately 470,000 clones, approximately 85% seen once, with approximately 3.4% in the top ten. The sample taken for sequencing was peripheral blood. Every receptor here comes from a human donor in a cohort sampled during active COVID-19. CDR3s include the opening cysteine and the closing phenylalanine or tryptophan. Fields, in order: J gene, V gene, D gene, clone size, CDR3 DNA, CDR3 protein. A D gene is named only where the DNA matches it firmly. The size of a clone is reported for some rows only, either as once, few or many, or as a class for expanded clones.

>TRBJ2-1|TRBV30|NA|NA
TGTGCCTGGAGTGTAATTGTGCGGATGGGTGAGCAGTTCTTC
CAWSVIVRMGEQFF
>TRBJ2-7|TRBV15|NA|NA
TGTGCCACCAGCAGAGATCCAGGGTCCTACGAGCAGTACTTC
CATSRDPGSYEQYF
>TRBJ2-3|TRBV6-5|TRBD2|NA
TGTGCCAGCAGTACAGGACTAGCGGGAGCGGATACGCAGTATTTT
CASSTGLAGADTQYF
>TRBJ2-7|TRBV28|TRBD1|many
TGTGCCAGCAGTTTAGCAACAGGGGACTACGAGCAGTACTTC
CASSLATGDYEQYF
>TRBJ2-3|TRBV7-9|TRBD2|once
TGTGCCAGCAGCTTTGCGGGAGTGAAAGATACGCAGTATTTT
CASSFAGVKDTQYF
>TRBJ1-3|TRBV3-1/TRBV3-2|NA|NA
TGTGCCAGCAGCCTGACAGCGAGCTCTGGAAACACCATATATTTT
CASSLTASSGNTIYF
>TRBJ2-5|TRBV29-1|NA|NA
TGCAGCGCCTATGCGGGCCAACAAGAGACCCAGTACTTC
CSAYAGQQETQYF
>TRBJ1-3|TRBV5-8|NA|NA
TGTGCCAGCACCATAACGGGGTTCGAGCGCGGAAACACCATATATTTT
CASTITGFERGNTIYF
>TRBJ1-2|TRBV25-1|NA|NA
TGTGCCAGCAGTGAAGCAGGGGTTGGCTATGGCTACACCTTC
CASSEAGVGYGYTF
>TRBJ2-3|TRBV18|NA|NA
TGTGCCAGCTCCGCAGGGGAATTGGGAGATACGCAGTATTTT
CASSAGELGDTQYF
>TRBJ2-1|TRBV24-1|NA|NA
TGTGCCACCAGTGCACCGTCTAACAATGAGCAGTTCTTC
CATSAPSNNEQFF
>TRBJ2-3|TRBV18|TRBD2|NA
TGTGCCAGCTCACCGCGGACTAGCGGGAGTGTCACAGATACGCAGTATTTT
CASSPRTSGSVTDTQYF
>TRBJ1-1|TRBV18|NA|NA
TGTGCCAGCTCACCACGGAGGGCTGGAAACACTGAAGCTTTCTTT
CASSPRRAGNTEAFF
>TRBJ2-5|TRBV2|NA|NA
TGTGCCAGCTTGCTAGGCGGGGAGACCCAGTACTTC
CASLLGGETQYF
>TRBJ1-1|TRBV21-1|NA|NA
TGTGCCAGCAGCAAAGAAGAATTACAGGGCCCTGGCACTGAAGCTTTCTTT
CASSKEELQGPGTEAFF